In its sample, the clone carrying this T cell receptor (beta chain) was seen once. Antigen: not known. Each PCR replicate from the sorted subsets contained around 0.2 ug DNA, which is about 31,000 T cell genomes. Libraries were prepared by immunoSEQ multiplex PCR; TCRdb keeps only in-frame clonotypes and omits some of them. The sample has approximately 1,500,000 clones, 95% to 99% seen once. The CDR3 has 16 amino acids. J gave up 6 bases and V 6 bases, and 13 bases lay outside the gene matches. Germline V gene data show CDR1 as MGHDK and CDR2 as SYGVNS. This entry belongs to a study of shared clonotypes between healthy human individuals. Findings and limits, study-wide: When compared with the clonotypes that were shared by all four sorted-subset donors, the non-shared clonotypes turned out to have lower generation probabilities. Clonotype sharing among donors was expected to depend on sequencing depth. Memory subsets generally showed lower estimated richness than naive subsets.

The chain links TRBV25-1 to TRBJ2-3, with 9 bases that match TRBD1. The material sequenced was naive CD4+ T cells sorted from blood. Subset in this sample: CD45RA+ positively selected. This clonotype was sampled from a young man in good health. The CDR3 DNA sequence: TGTGCCAGCAGCCGTGGATCCGGGACAGGGACTGATACGCAGTATTTT. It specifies CASSRGSGTGTDTQYF.